This T cell receptor beta chain appears in the sequencing data of a study of STAT5B mutations in CD4+ large granular lymphocyte leukemia. Study information: Among healthy controls, a particular HLA allele went with more CDR3 'QG' motifs.

The data were produced by immunoSEQ multiplex PCR, yet TCRdb's version contains in-frame clones alone and is incomplete. The table records more than 30,000 clones, about 89% of them present only once. Germline V gives CDR1 SGHRS, CDR2 YFSETQ. The length of the CDR3 is 18 residues. Trimming removed 0 bases from V and 3 bases from J; junction bases left unmatched: 11. The material sequenced was CD4+ T cells from blood buffy coats. The genes are TRBV5-1 and TRBJ2-2, with TRBD1 matching over 7 bases. The sequence came from a human donor in good health. CDR3 coding DNA: TGCGCCAGCAGCTTGGTGTTACAGGGGATGGGGTACACCGGGGAGCTGTTTTTT. Its translation: CASSLVLQGMGYTGELFF.